The 27 T cell receptor beta chains listed next were all sequenced from one sample in a study of blood T cell repertoires in COVID-19. Sequencing was performed with immunoSEQ multiplex PCR; in TCRdb, only in-frame clones are kept and a portion is missing. Of around 100,000 clones listed, roughly 80% are singletons. Sequences were obtained from peripheral blood. All receptors derive from a man aged 50 to 60 with active or convalescent COVID-19.

The chain recombines TRBV27 with TRBJ1-2, with 7 bases matching TRBD1. Trimming at V came to 3 bases and at J to 10 bases, leaving 11 bases not matched to a gene. CDR1 and CDR2 from the germline V gene are MNHEY and SMNVEV (reference sequence). The CDR3 totals 14 residues. CDR3 nucleotides: TGTGCCAGCAGTTTTTCCGGGACAGCCCTCTACTACACCTTC. It specifies CASSFSGTALYYTF.

This clone showed up many times. The chain links TRBV7-8 to TRBJ1-6; perhaps TRBD1 as D (6 bases). The CDR3 covers 15 residues. The V end lost 5 bases, the J end lost 6 bases, and 14 bases lay between the germline ends. In germline, CDR1 is SGHVS, CDR2 FQNEAQ. CDR3 bases: TGTGCCAGCAGCCCGAGGACAGCGCTTAATTCACCCCTCCACTTT. Amino acid sequence: CASSPRTALNSPLHF.

The chain has TRBV30 and TRBJ1-1; 8 bases align to TRBD1. V lost 3 bases to trimming and J lost 11 bases; unmatched junction nucleotides: 8. CDR1 GTSNPN and CDR2 SVGIG come from the germline V gene (reference sequence). The CDR3 runs to 12 residues. In nucleotides, the CDR3 is TGTGCCTGGAGCATAGAAAACAGGGGGGCTTTCTTT. Its protein product is CAWSIENRGAFF.

This chain uses TRBV10-3 with TRBJ2-7, with 9 bases aligning to TRBD1. The CDR3 loop spans 14 amino acids. Germline loops: CDR1 ENHRY, CDR2 SYGVKD. V gave up 6 bases and J gave up 6 bases; unmatched junction bases: 9. The CDR3 sequence: CAIRQGTGFSEQYF. CDR3 coding DNA: TGTGCCATCAGGCAAGGGACAGGGTTTAGCGAGCAGTACTTC.

The rearrangement links TRBV3-1 (or the pseudogene TRBV3-2) to TRBJ2-3; 9 bases map to TRBD2. This CDR3 has 14 residues. Trimming at V came to 10 bases and at J to 4 bases, leaving 9 bases not matched to a gene. CDR1 is LGHDT and CDR2 is YNNKEL in the germline V gene (reference sequence). The CDR3 nucleotides are TGTGCCACCCCAAGGAGCGGGAGGCCAGATACGCAGTATTTT. It encodes CATPRSGRPDTQYF.

The CDR3 here is CASRRDSYEQYF. DNA for the CDR3: TGTGCCAGCAGGCGGGATTCCTACGAGCAGTACTTC. The J gene is TRBJ2-7, the V gene TRBV11-3, with D tentatively TRBD2 (6 bases). The CDR3 contains 12 residues. Deletions cut 6 bases from V and 1 base from J, with 7 bases between. CDR1 is SGHNT and CDR2 is YENEEA in the germline V gene.

The rearrangement uses TRBV5-1 and TRBJ1-4, with D unclear. The ends were cut back, 4 bases at V and 12 bases at J, with 19 bases in the middle. This CDR3 comprises 14 residues. CDR1 and CDR2 from the germline V gene are SGHRS and YFSETQ. The CDR3 nucleotides read TGCGCCAGCAGCGAGGGAGTCCCCCGGGAGGAACTGTTTTTT. Translating gives CASSEGVPREELFF. Combining the CDR3 with reference TRBV5-1 and TRBJ1-4 gives the whole variable domain KAGVTQTPRYLIKTRGQQVTLSCSPISGHRSVSWYQQTPGQGLQFLFEYFSETQRNKGNFPGRFSGRQFSNSRSEMNVSTLELGDSALYLCASSEGVPREELFFGSGTQLSVL.

V and J are TRBV4-2 and TRBJ2-6, with TRBD1 identical over 12 bases. The CDR3 is 18 amino acids. In germline, CDR1 is LGHNA, CDR2 YNFKEQ. V trimming: 4 bases; J trimming: 4 bases; junction bases outside the gene matches: 8. CDR3 sequence (DNA): TGTGCCAGCAGCCCACTGGGACAGGGGGCGCAAGGGGCCAACGTCCTGACTTTC. It is translated as CASSPLGQGAQGANVLTF.

The chain recombines TRBV7-3 with TRBJ2-2; 9 bases are shared with TRBD1. In germline, CDR1 is SGHTA, CDR2 FQGTGA. CDR3 size: 17 residues. With V trimmed by 5 bases and J by 2 bases, 9 bases remained unmatched. CDR3 residues: CASSPAVGQGNTGELFF. CDR3 coding DNA: TGTGCCAGCAGCCCCGCGGTGGGACAGGGCAACACCGGGGAGCTGTTTTTT.

The chain combines TRBV13 with TRBJ2-5; D may be TRBD1 (6 bases). Germline loops: CDR1 PRHDT, CDR2 FYEKMQ (reference sequence). V gave up 3 bases and J gave up 1 base, with 12 bases separating them. The CDR3 runs to 15 residues. The CDR3 DNA is TGTGCCAGCAGCTTCAGGGGAAGGGTCCAAGAGACCCAGTACTTC. It encodes CASSFRGRVQETQYF.

The rearrangement joins TRBV2 to TRBJ1-2; no firm D call. The V gene lost 1 base and the J gene lost 2 bases, with 8 bases spanning the gap. Germline lookup yields CDR1 SNHLY and CDR2 FYNNEI. The CDR3 extends over 14 amino acids. The CDR3 coding sequence is TGTGCCAGCAGTGAAGTAACATCCAACTATGGCTACACCTTC. This translates into CASSEVTSNYGYTF.

This chain uses TRBV6-6 with TRBJ2-7, with a weak D call TRBD2 (6 bases). This CDR3 has 15 residues. The V and J ends lost 4 bases and 7 bases respectively, with 20 bases between them. Germline V gives CDR1 MNHNY, CDR2 SVGAGI (reference sequence). The CDR3 nucleotides read TGTGCCAGCAGTTTTGTAAAGAGGCTCGGAGGGGAGCAGTACTTC. It translates to CASSFVKRLGGEQYF.

This clone has just one count. The chain has TRBV4-1 and TRBJ2-5; no reliable D call. CDR3 length: 15 amino acids. Per germline, CDR1 MGHRA and CDR2 YSYEKL. V gave up 0 bases and J gave up 0 bases, with 8 bases separating them. The CDR3 protein is CASSQDNRYQETQYF. CDR3 coding DNA: TGCGCCAGCAGCCAAGATAACCGGTACCAAGAGACCCAGTACTTC.

The chain combines TRBV10-2 with TRBJ2-1, with 8 bases fitting TRBD1. The CDR3 covers 16 residues. V lost 0 bases, J lost 5 bases, and 6 bases stayed unmatched. Germline loops: CDR1 WSHSY, CDR2 SAAADI. DNA of the CDR3: TGCGCCAGCAGTGAGTCGTTGGACAGGGCAAACAATGAGCAGTTCTTC. Protein product: CASSESLDRANNEQFF.

In its sample, this clone was seen a few times. The rearrangement uses TRBV24-1 and TRBJ2-1; possibly TRBD2 for D (6 bases). The CDR3 covers 17 residues. V was shortened by 7 bases and J by 3 bases, with 21 bases between the two germline ends. Germline lookup yields CDR1 KGHDR and CDR2 SFDVKD. The CDR3 spells CATSTTREVTLYNEQFF. For the CDR3, the DNA is TGTGCCACCAGCACTACGAGGGAGGTGACTCTCTACAATGAGCAGTTCTTC.

This clone appeared a few times. The chain is built from TRBV5-1 and TRBJ1-1; no firm D call. CDR1 is SGHRS, CDR2 YFSETQ, per germline. This CDR3 has 13 residues. V was pared by 3 bases and J by 4 bases, with 10 bases between. The DNA for the CDR3 is TGCGCCAGCAGCTGGGGAGTAGGCACTGAAGCTTTCTTT. Protein product: CASSWGVGTEAFF.

The chain recombines TRBV30 with TRBJ1-1; possible D gene TRBD1, 5 bases. Germline V gene data show CDR1 as GTSNPN and CDR2 as SVGIG (reference sequence). The V and J ends lost 2 bases and 1 base respectively, with 14 bases between them. The CDR3 loop spans 15 amino acids. As DNA, the CDR3 is TGTGCCTGGAGTCCCATGGGGCTCCAGAACACTGAAGCTTTCTTT. This encodes CAWSPMGLQNTEAFF.

The V and J genes are TRBV6-5 and TRBJ2-2; D perhaps matches TRBD2 (6 bases). Looked up from germline, CDR1 is MNHEY and CDR2 is SVGAGI. V gave up 8 bases and J gave up 4 bases, with 8 bases separating them. The CDR3 extends over 12 amino acids. This chain's CDR3 is CASLGGTGELFF. In DNA, the CDR3 is TGTGCCAGCCTCGGGGGCACCGGGGAGCTGTTTTTT.

The chain recombines TRBV2 with TRBJ2-7; D is undetermined. The CDR3 spans 14 residues. Germline CDR1 and CDR2: SNHLY and FYNNEI. V lost 2 bases and J lost 1, with 9 bases in between. CDR3 loop: CASSEQTVSYEQYF. The CDR3 DNA sequence: TGTGCCAGCAGTGAACAAACGGTGTCCTACGAGCAGTACTTC. The full variable domain, with the rest looked up from reference TRBV2 and TRBJ2-7, is EPEVTQTPSHQVTQMGQEVILRCVPISNHLYFYWYRQILGQKVEFLVSFYNNEISEKSEIFDDQFSVERPDGSNFTLKIRSTKLEDSAMYFCASSEQTVSYEQYFGPGTRLTVT.

This clone appeared once. The CDR3 sequence: CASSGQGANQPQHF. CDR3 nucleotide sequence: TGTGCCAGCAGTGGACAGGGGGCAAATCAGCCCCAGCATTTT. The J gene is TRBJ1-5, the V gene TRBV25-1, with 10 bases lining up with TRBD1. Germline V lookup: CDR1 MGHDK, CDR2 SYGVNS. The CDR3 is 14 residues long. The V gene end was trimmed by 4 bases and the J gene end by 4 bases; junction bases not matched to a gene: 1.

The chain couples TRBV25-1 to TRBJ2-3; 10 bases are a match to TRBD2. Germline V gene data show CDR1 as MGHDK and CDR2 as SYGVNS. This CDR3 comprises 15 residues. Losses at the gene ends were 3 bases for V and 5 bases for J; bases not matched to a gene: 5. In DNA form, the CDR3 reads TGTGCCAGCAGTGACCCGGGACTAGCGAGAGATACGCAGTATTTT. Residues: CASSDPGLARDTQYF.

This clone was observed once. The V and J genes are TRBV9 and TRBJ2-1, with TRBD2 matching over 11 bases. CDR3 length: 17 amino acids. The V and J ends lost 2 bases and 8 bases, in that order; junction bases with no gene match: 12. CDR1 and CDR2 from the germline V gene are SGDLS and YYNGEE. The CDR3 here is CASSVGTSGSVIDEQFF. The CDR3 region has the DNA TGTGCCAGCAGCGTCGGTACTAGCGGGAGTGTGATTGATGAGCAGTTCTTC.

This clone has only a few counts. The chain links TRBV7-9 to TRBJ1-2, with a weak D call TRBD1 (5 bases). CDR1 and CDR2 (germline): SEHNR, FQNEAQ (reference sequence). The CDR3 length is 14 residues. Trimming removed 1 base from V and 7 bases from J, with 13 bases in between. The CDR3 protein is CASSLVGEVGGYTF. In DNA, the CDR3 is TGTGCCAGCAGCTTAGTGGGGGAGGTCGGTGGCTACACCTTC. The full variable domain, completed using reference TRBV7-9 and TRBJ1-2, is DTGVSQNPRHKITKRGQNVTFRCDPISEHNRLYWYRQTLGQGPEFLTYFQNEAQLEKSRLLSDRFSAERPKGSFSTLEIQRTEQGDSAMYLCASSLVGEVGGYTFGSGTRLTVV.

V gene TRBV2 combines with J gene TRBJ1-5, with TRBD1 as a possible D gene (6 bases). The V end was cut by 7 bases, the J end by 4 bases, with 11 bases between. Germline values: CDR1 SNHLY, CDR2 FYNNEI. The CDR3 extends over 13 amino acids. DNA of the CDR3: TGTGCCAGCAACAGGGTTTGGAATCAGCCCCAGCATTTT. It codes for CASNRVWNQPQHF.

The chain uses TRBV24-1 and TRBJ2-5; 9 nucleotides match TRBD1. The CDR3 contains 15 residues. The germline CDR1 and CDR2 sequences are KGHDR and SFDVKD. The J segment lost 5 bases and the V segment lost 4 bases, leaving 7 bases of the junction unmatched. As DNA, the CDR3 is TGTGCCACCAGTGACCGGACAGGGGTATCGGAGACCCAGTACTTC. It is translated as CATSDRTGVSETQYF.

This chain joins TRBV6-1 and TRBJ1-2; 7 bases line up with TRBD1. This CDR3 has 15 amino acids. V shed 5 bases, J shed 4 bases, and the junction held 10 bases outside the gene matches. Germline V gene sequence: CDR1 MNHNS, CDR2 SASEGT. Written as DNA, the CDR3 is TGTGCCAGCAGTTCCCCGGACAGGTCACGCTATGGCTACACCTTC. It encodes CASSSPDRSRYGYTF.

The chain has TRBV2 and TRBJ2-7, with TRBD1 identical over 7 bases. This CDR3 spans 14 amino acids. Germline CDR1 and CDR2: SNHLY and FYNNEI. Trimming at V came to 7 bases and at J to 5 bases, leaving 11 bases not matched to a gene. Here the CDR3 DNA reads TGTGCCAGCAATAAGCCGGGACAGCATGACGAGCAGTACTTC. It is translated as CASNKPGQHDEQYF.